Listed here are 17 T cell receptor beta chains from one sample, sequenced in a study of T cell responses to AZD1222 COVID-19 vaccine. Only in-frame clones appear in the TCRdb table, and some are missing; sequencing was by immunoSEQ multiplex PCR. The sample lists 74,000 or so clones, around 84% occurring once. Sequenced material: peripheral blood, taken on day 0 of AZD1222 vaccination. These receptors all come from an adult in good health.

This chain links TRBV5-1 with TRBJ1-1; D is ambiguous. Germline V gives CDR1 SGHRS, CDR2 YFSETQ. The V end lost 0 bases, the J end lost 0 bases, and 9 bases lay between the germline ends. This CDR3 is 15 amino acids long. This chain's CDR3 is CASSLATFMNTEAFF. DNA of the CDR3: TGCGCCAGCAGCTTGGCGACATTCATGAACACTGAAGCTTTCTTT.

The CDR3 is CASSNRLNTEAFF. The CDR3 DNA sequence: TGTGCCAGCAGCAACAGGTTGAACACTGAAGCTTTCTTT. The chain uses TRBV5-4 and TRBJ1-1; TRBD1 might be the D (5 bases). The CDR3 consists of 13 residues. The V gene's germline CDR1 is SGHNT and CDR2 YYREEE (reference sequence). The V end lost 4 bases, the J end lost 0 bases, and 7 bases lay between the germline ends.

The chain carries TRBV4-3 and TRBJ1-2, with D perhaps matching TRBD1 (5 bases). There are 17 residues in the CDR3. Trimming left V 1 base short and J 9 bases short, with 24 bases between. Germline V lookup: CDR1 LGHNA, CDR2 YSLEER. The CDR3 spells CASSQVPRVGAGSSYTF. CDR3 DNA: TGCGCCAGCAGCCAAGTACCTCGGGTCGGGGCGGGAAGCAGCTACACCTTC.

This clone occurred a few times. V and J are TRBV5-1 and TRBJ2-7; tentative D call: TRBD1 (6 bases). This CDR3 is 17 amino acids long. Trimming took off 0 bases at V and 3 bases at J, with 19 bases between the two ends. Germline V gives CDR1 SGHRS, CDR2 YFSETQ. CDR3 nucleotides: TGCGCCAGCAGCTTGGCCGGGGCAGGGGCCGGAGACTACGAGCAGTACTTC. As protein: CASSLAGAGAGDYEQYF.

This clone was counted only a few times. The genes are TRBV6-2 or TRBV6-3 and TRBJ1-2, with 8 positions matching TRBD1. The CDR3 covers 18 residues. The V segment lost 2 bases and the J segment 4 bases; nucleotides outside the gene matches: 15. The germline CDR1 and CDR2 sequences are MNHEY and SVGEGT. The CDR3 nucleotides are TGTGCCAGCAGTTACGATTTGGCAGGGGGCAACGTTTTCTATGGCTACACCTTC. It encodes CASSYDLAGGNVFYGYTF.

The chain joins TRBV19 to TRBJ1-5, with TRBD1 matching over 7 bases. The V gene end was trimmed by 7 bases and the J gene end by 1 base; junction bases not matched to a gene: 7. This CDR3 region has 15 residues. The germline V gene encodes CDR1 LNHDA and CDR2 SQIVND (reference sequence). The CDR3 DNA follows: TGTGCCAGTATACCATACAGGGGAAGCAATCAGCCCCAGCATTTT. Amino acids: CASIPYRGSNQPQHF. Full variable domain (missing parts from reference TRBV19 and TRBJ1-5): DGGITQSPKYLFRKEGQNVTLSCEQNLNHDAMYWYRQDPGQGLRLIYYSQIVNDFQKGDIAEGYSVSREKKESFPLTVTSAQKNPTAFYLCASIPYRGSNQPQHFGDGTRLSIL.

This clone was found a few times. This chain connects TRBV5-6 to TRBJ2-7; D is ambiguous. Per germline, CDR1 SGHDT and CDR2 YYEEEE. This CDR3 is built from 12 residues. Trimming took 1 base from V and 2 from J, leaving 4 bases between them. The CDR3 protein is CASSLMTYEQYF. DNA of the CDR3: TGTGCCAGCAGCTTGATGACCTACGAGCAGTACTTC.

The chain has TRBV10-2 and TRBJ1-1; D call uncertain. Germline V gene lookup returns CDR1 WSHSY and CDR2 SAAADI. This CDR3 is 13 amino acids long. V was shortened by 6 bases and J by 1 base, with 9 bases between the two germline ends. This chain's CDR3 is CASRHQQNTEAFF. In DNA form, the CDR3 reads TGCGCCAGCAGGCACCAGCAGAACACTGAAGCTTTCTTT.

The chain uses TRBV12-3 or TRBV12-4 and TRBJ2-7; 7 positions agree with TRBD2. This CDR3 is 12 amino acids long. V lost 8 bases, J lost 2 bases, and 3 bases stayed unmatched. CDR3 in amino acids: CASSGGPYEQYF. The DNA of the CDR3 is TGTGCCAGCTCGGGGGGACCCTACGAGCAGTACTTC.

V is TRBV29-1 and J is TRBJ2-7; the D is unclear. V was clipped by 4 bases and J by 12 bases, with 7 bases between them. From germline, CDR1 is SQVTM and CDR2 ANQGSEA. CDR3 length: 8 residues. In DNA, the CDR3 is TGCAGCGTTGCTGGTGGGTACTTC. Its protein product is CSVAGGYF.

This chain connects TRBV10-3 to TRBJ2-6, with TRBD2 as a possible D gene (5 bases). Trimming removed 3 bases at V and 0 bases at J, with 6 bases between. The CDR3 sequence is 15 residues long. In germline, CDR1 is ENHRY, CDR2 SYGVKD. The CDR3 coding sequence is TGTGCCATCAGTGACCGGGACTCTGGGGCCAACGTCCTGACTTTC. It encodes CAISDRDSGANVLTF.

This clone was observed a few times. The chain recombines TRBV7-3 with TRBJ2-7; 8 bases are a match to TRBD2. Trimming at V came to 4 bases and at J to 5 bases, leaving 7 bases not matched to a gene. The CDR3 totals 14 residues. Germline V gene lookup returns CDR1 SGHTA and CDR2 FQGTGA. CDR3 protein: CASSSRGGSHEQYF. CDR3 sequence (DNA): TGTGCCAGCAGCTCCCGGGGGGGGAGCCACGAGCAGTACTTC.

V and J are TRBV27 and TRBJ2-3; D is perhaps TRBD2 (5 bases). With 5 bases removed from V and 2 bases from J, the gap between germline ends came to 17 bases. Germline V CDR1 and CDR2: MNHEY, SMNVEV (reference sequence). The CDR3 is made up of 16 amino acids. In nucleotides, the CDR3 is TGTGCCAGCAGTGCCGCGGTAGCGAGAAACACAGATACGCAGTATTTT. Protein: CASSAAVARNTDTQYF.

This clone was seen a few times. The rearrangement links TRBV29-1 to TRBJ1-5; TRBD1 might be the D (5 bases). CDR3 length equals 14 residues. V was shortened by 4 bases and J by 0 bases, with 10 bases between the two germline ends. CDR1 and CDR2 (germline): SQVTM, ANQGSEA. In DNA, the CDR3 is TGCAGCGTTGGTGACGGGGGTAGCAATCAGCCCCAGCATTTT. Its protein product is CSVGDGGSNQPQHF.

J is TRBJ2-3 and V is TRBV7-2; D gene uncertain. Trimming cost V 8 bases and J 4 bases, with 22 bases left between them. Germline CDR1 reads SGHTA; CDR2 reads FQGNSA. CDR3 length equals 16 residues. The CDR3 spells CASGGSTPWGADTQYF. In nucleotides, the CDR3 is TGTGCCAGCGGTGGAAGCACCCCTTGGGGTGCAGATACGCAGTATTTT.

The genes are TRBV11-2 and TRBJ1-1; D possibly corresponds to TRBD1 (5 bases). Trimming left V 4 bases short and J 4 bases short, with 19 bases between. This CDR3 comprises 16 residues. Looked up from germline, CDR1 is SGHAT and CDR2 is FQNNGV. CDR3 in DNA: TGTGCCAGCAGCTCGTCCCGGGAAGCGGGGCGCACTGAAGCTTTCTTT. Translated, it gives CASSSSREAGRTEAFF.

This chain uses TRBV24-1 with TRBJ1-5; tentative D call: TRBD1 (6 bases). The CDR3 length is 13 residues. Trimming took 5 bases from V and 4 from J, leaving 8 bases between them. Looked up from germline, CDR1 is KGHDR and CDR2 is SFDVKD. The CDR3 nucleotides are TGTGCCACCAGTGTGCAGGGGAATCAGCCCCAGCATTTT. Encoded protein: CATSVQGNQPQHF.